This TCR beta chain stems from a study of blood T cell repertoires in COVID-19. Study-wide background: The United States, Italy and Spain provided the acute and convalescent COVID-19 samples. The analysed material was cDNA or gDNA that came from T cells, B-cell-depleted T cells, or PBMCs.

V shed 3 bases and J shed 4 bases, with 19 bases lying between them. CDR1 is LGHDT and CDR2 is YNNKEL in the germline V gene (reference sequence). The CDR3 loop spans 17 amino acids. As originally analysed: Reference gene primers were amplified, and this amplification served to estimate nucleated cell counts. TCRdb keeps only in-frame clones here, not all; method: immunoSEQ multiplex PCR. The V and J calls and clone size are taken from that table; D and trimming were inferred from the DNA. This table has 300,000 to 350,000 clones, 90% appearing once. The receptor comes from a woman aged 25 to 45 with COVID-19, enrolled during active disease. V gene TRBV3-1 (or the pseudogene TRBV3-2) combines with J gene TRBJ1-3; no reliable D call. Sequencing was done on a sample of peripheral blood. This CDR3 reads CASSHVSLPTGGNTIYF. DNA for the CDR3: TGTGCCAGCAGCCATGTGTCACTCCCCACGGGAGGAAACACCATATATTTT.